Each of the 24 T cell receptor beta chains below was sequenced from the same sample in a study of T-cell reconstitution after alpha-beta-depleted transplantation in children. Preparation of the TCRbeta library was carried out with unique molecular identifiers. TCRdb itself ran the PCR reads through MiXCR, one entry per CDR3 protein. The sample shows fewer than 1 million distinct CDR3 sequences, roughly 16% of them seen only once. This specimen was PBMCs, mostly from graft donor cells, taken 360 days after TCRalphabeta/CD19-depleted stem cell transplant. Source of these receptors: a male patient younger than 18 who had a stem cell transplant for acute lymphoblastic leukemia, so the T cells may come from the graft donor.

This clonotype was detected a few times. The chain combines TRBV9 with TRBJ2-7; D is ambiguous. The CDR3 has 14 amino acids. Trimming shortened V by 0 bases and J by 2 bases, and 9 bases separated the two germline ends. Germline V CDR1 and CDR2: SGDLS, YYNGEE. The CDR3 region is CASSVGGSPYEQYF. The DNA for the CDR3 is TGTGCCAGCAGCGTAGGCGGCAGTCCCTACGAGCAGTACTTC.

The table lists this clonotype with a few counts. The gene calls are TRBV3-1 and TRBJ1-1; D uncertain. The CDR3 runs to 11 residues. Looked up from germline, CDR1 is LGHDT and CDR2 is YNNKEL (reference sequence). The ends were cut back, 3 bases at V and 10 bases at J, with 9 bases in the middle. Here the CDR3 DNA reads TGTGCCAGCAGCCAGGTCAATAGAGCTTTCTTT. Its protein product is CASSQVNRAFF.

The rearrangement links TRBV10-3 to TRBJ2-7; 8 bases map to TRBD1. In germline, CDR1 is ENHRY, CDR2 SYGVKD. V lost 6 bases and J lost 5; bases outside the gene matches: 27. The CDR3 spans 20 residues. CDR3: CAISPPTGVIRRDRLNEQYF. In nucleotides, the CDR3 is TGTGCCATCAGCCCCCCGACCGGGGTGATTCGGCGGGACAGGCTCAACGAGCAGTACTTC.

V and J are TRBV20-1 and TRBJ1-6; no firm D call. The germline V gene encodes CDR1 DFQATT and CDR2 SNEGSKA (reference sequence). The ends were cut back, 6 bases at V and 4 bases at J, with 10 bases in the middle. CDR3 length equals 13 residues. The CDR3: CSAPTGYNSPLHF. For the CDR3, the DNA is TGCAGTGCACCGACGGGATATAATTCACCCCTCCACTTT.

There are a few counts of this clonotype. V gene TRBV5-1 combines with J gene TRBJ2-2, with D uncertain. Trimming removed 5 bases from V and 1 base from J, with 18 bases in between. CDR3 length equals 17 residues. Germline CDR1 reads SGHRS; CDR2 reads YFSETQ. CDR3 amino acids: CASSFVVYPMNTGELFF. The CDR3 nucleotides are TGCGCCAGCAGTTTTGTTGTCTACCCCATGAACACCGGGGAGCTGTTTTTT.

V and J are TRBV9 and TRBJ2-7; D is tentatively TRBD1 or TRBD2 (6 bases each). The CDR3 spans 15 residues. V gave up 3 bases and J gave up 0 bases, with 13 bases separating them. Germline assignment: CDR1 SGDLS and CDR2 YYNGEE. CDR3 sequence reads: CASSAGGLGSYEQYF. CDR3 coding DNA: TGTGCCAGCAGCGCCGGGGGCCTGGGCTCCTACGAGCAGTACTTC.

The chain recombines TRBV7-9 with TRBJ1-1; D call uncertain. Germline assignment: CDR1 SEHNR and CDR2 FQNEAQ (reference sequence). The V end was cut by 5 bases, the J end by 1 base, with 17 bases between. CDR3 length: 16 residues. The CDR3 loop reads CASSREGRSPNTEAFF. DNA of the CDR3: TGTGCCAGCAGCCGAGAAGGCAGGTCCCCGAACACTGAAGCTTTCTTT.

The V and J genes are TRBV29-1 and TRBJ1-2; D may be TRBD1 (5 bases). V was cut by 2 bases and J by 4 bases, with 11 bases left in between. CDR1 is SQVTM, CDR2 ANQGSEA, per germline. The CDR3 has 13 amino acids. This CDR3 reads CSVENTGGYGYTF. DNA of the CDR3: TGCAGCGTTGAAAACACAGGTGGCTATGGCTACACCTTC.

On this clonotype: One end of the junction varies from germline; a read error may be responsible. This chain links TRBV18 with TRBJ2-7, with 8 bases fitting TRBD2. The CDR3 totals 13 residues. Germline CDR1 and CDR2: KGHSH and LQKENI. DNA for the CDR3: TGTGCCAGCTCACCAGATATCGCAGCGGGAGCCTCTTTC. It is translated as CASSPDIAAGASF. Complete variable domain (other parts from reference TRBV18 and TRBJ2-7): NAGVMQNPRHLVRRRGQEARLRCSPMKGHSHVYWYRQLPEEGLKFMVYLQKENIIDESGMPKERFSAEFPKEGPSILRIQQVVRGDSAAYFCASSPDIAAGASFGPGTRLTVT.

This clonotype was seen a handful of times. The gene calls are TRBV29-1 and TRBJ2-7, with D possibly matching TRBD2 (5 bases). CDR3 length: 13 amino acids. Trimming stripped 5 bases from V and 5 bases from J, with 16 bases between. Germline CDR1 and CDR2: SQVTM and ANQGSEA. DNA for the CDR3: TGCAGCGTTTTGGGCAGCGGAATGGACGAGCAGTACTTC. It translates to CSVLGSGMDEQYF.

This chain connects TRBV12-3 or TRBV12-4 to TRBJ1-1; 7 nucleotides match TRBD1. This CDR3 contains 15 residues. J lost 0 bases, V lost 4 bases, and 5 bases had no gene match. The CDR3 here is CASSSPTGMNTEAFF. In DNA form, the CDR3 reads TGTGCCAGCAGTTCCCCGACAGGGATGAACACTGAAGCTTTCTTT.

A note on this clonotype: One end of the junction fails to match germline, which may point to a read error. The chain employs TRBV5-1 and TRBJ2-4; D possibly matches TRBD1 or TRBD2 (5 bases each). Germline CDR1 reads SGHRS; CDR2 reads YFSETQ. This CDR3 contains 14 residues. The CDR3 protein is CASSLEGVTGLPDF. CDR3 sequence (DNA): TGCGCCAGCAGCTTGGAAGGGGTCACAGGACTTCCGGACTTC.

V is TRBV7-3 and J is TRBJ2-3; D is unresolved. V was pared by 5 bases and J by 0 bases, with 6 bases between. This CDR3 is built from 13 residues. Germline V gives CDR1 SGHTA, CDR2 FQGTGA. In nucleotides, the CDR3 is TGTGCCAGCAGCACTTATAGCACAGATACGCAGTATTTT. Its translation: CASSTYSTDTQYF.

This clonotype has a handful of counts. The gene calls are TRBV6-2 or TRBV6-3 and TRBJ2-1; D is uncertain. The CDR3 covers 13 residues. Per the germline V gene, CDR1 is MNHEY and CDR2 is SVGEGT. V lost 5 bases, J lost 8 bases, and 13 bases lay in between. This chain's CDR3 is CASSHTFADEQFF. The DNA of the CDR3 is TGTGCCAGCAGTCATACCTTTGCGGATGAGCAGTTCTTC.

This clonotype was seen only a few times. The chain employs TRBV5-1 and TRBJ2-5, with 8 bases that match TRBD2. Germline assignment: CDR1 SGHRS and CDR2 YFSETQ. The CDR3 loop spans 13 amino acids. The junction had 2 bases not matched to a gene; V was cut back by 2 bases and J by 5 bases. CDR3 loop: CASSFPGGETQYF. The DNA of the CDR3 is TGCGCCAGCAGCTTCCCGGGGGGGGAGACCCAGTACTTC.

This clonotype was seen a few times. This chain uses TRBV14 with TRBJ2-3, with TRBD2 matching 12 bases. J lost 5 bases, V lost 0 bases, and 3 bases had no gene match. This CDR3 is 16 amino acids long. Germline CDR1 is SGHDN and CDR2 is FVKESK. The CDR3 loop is CASSQDKGLAGDTQYF. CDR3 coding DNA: TGTGCCAGCAGCCAAGACAAGGGACTAGCGGGAGATACGCAGTATTTT.

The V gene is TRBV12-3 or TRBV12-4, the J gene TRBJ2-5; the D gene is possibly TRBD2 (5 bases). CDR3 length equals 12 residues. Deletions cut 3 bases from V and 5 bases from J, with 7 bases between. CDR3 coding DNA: TGTGCCAGCAGTTTTAGCGTGGAGACCCAGTACTTC. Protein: CASSFSVETQYF.

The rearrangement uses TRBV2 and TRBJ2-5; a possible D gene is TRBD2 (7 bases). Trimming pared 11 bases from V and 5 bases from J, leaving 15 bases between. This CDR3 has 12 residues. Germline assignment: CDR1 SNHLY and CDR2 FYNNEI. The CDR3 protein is CASQRGGETQYF. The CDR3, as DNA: TGTGCCTCCCAAAGGGGGGGGGAGACCCAGTACTTC.

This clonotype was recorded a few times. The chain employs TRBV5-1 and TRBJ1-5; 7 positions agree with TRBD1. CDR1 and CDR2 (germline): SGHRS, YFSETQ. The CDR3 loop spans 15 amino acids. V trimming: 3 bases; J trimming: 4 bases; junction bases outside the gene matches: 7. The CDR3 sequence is CASSWEGAPNQPQHF. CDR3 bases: TGCGCCAGCAGCTGGGAGGGGGCCCCTAATCAGCCCCAGCATTTT.

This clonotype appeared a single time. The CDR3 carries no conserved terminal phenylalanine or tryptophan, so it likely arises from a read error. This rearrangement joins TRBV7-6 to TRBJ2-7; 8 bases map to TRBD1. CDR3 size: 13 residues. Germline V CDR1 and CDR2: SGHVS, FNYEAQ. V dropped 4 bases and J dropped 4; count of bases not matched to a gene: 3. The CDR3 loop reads CASSSYRGYEQYC. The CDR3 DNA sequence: TGTGCCAGCAGCTCCTACAGGGGGTACGAGCAGTACTGC.

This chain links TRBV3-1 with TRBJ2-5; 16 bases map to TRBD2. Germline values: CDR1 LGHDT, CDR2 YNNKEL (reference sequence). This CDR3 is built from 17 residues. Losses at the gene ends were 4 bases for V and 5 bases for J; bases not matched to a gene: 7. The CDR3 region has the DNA TGTGCCAGCAGCCCTGGGACTAGCGGGAGGGCCGGGGAGACCCAGTACTTC. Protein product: CASSPGTSGRAGETQYF.

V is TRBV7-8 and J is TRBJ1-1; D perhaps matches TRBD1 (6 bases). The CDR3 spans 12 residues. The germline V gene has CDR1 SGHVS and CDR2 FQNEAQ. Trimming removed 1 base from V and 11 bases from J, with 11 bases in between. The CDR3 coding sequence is TGTGCCAGCAGCTTAGGACAGGCGGGGGCTTTCTTT. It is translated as CASSLGQAGAFF.

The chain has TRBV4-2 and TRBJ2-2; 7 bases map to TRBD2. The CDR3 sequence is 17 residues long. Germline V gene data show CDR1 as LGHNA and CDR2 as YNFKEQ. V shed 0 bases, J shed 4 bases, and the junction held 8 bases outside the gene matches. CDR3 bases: TGTGCCAGCAGCCAAGATTGGCTGCGGGAGCTCACCGGGGAGCTGTTTTTT. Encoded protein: CASSQDWLRELTGELFF.

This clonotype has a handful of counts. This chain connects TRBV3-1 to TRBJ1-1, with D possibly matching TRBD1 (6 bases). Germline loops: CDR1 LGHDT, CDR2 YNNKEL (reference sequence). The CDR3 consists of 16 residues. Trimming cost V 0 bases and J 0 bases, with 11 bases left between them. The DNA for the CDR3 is TGTGCCAGCAGCCAAGATAGGTACAGGGTGAACACTGAAGCTTTCTTT. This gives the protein CASSQDRYRVNTEAFF.